This T cell receptor (beta chain) was captured by sequencing in a study of cytomegalovirus exposure and HLA in healthy donors. Regarding the study as a whole: Later work showed greater clonal expansion in HLA-associated TCR beta chains than in equally common others. Apparent HLA restriction characterized most CMV-associated TCR beta chains in a later analysis. Researchers reported in a later analysis that common viral pathogens appeared linked to several top clusters. For most TCR sequences rarity was the rule, although some public TCRs occurred in many donors.

CDR3 length: 15 residues. J lost 6 bases, V lost 7 bases, and 13 bases had no gene match. Germline loops: CDR1 MNHEY, CDR2 SVGAGI. Remarks on this clone: Its matching antigen is unknown.

Primers: 60 Vbeta forward and 13 Jbeta reverse. Profiling relied on immunoSEQ multiplex PCR, and the TCRdb table lists in-frame clones only, not all of them. The sample holds about 130,000 clones, roughly 70% seen once. V and J are TRBV6-5 and TRBJ1-1; 8 bases match TRBD1. Sequencing used PBMCs. This clonotype was sampled from a man younger than 40 in good health and CMV-seronegative. CDR3 residues: CASNVLTGVVAEAFF. The DNA for the CDR3 is TGTGCCAGCAATGTTTTGACAGGGGTCGTCGCTGAAGCTTTCTTT.